The source of this T cell receptor (beta chain) is a study of cytomegalovirus exposure and HLA in healthy donors. The ends lost 4 bases at V and 4 bases at J; junction bases unmatched: 6. Looked up from germline, CDR1 is KGHSH and CDR2 is LQKENI. The CDR3 consists of 15 residues. Study conclusions and caveats: Researchers reported from a later analysis that most CMV-associated TCR beta chains appeared HLA-restricted. It was reported that the classifier diagnosed cytomegalovirus status with high specificity and sensitivity in both the original and validation cohorts.

PCR was performed using 60 Vbeta and 13 Jbeta primers. Repertoires were generated with immunoSEQ multiplex PCR, while TCRdb's copy carries only in-frame clones and drops some. The profile shows around 150,000 clones, 80% of them singletons. About this clone itself: As yet, its antigen is unknown.

The specimen was PBMCs. The sequence was obtained from a man between 18 and 35 years old in good health and CMV-seropositive. This chain joins TRBV18 and TRBJ1-1; 10 nucleotides match TRBD1. The DNA for the CDR3 is TGTGCCAGCTCACGTTCCCGGGACAGGGGCACTGAAGCTTTCTTT. Its translation is CASSRSRDRGTEAFF.